These 29 T cell receptor beta chains were all obtained from the same sample, sequenced in a study of identical twins' blood T cells (dated by TCRdb to between 2011 and 2013). The protocol used for the library was 5' RACE. TCRdb lists the instrument as Illumina Genome Analyzer IIx. The raw public reads went through TCRdb reprocessing: fastp at Q25, MiXCR clone calling, in-frame beta chains kept. Rows merge per CDR3 protein into single entries with the most common DNA and genes. This sample has about 370,000 distinct CDR3 sequences in its table, and roughly 27% of those were observed once. Roughly 5.5% of the sample is in the top ten clones. The sequencing input was PBMCs. The receptors come from a woman aged 18 to 55 in good health.

The rearrangement links TRBV6-5 to TRBJ2-7; 7 bases agree with TRBD2. Germline trimming cut 6 bases from V and 3 bases from J; bases unmatched to any gene: 8. The CDR3 has 14 residues. CDR1 and CDR2 from the germline V gene are MNHEY and SVGAGI. The CDR3 loop reads CASRGTIGNYEQYF. The CDR3 nucleotides are TGTGCCAGCAGAGGGACTATCGGGAACTACGAGCAGTACTTC.

This rearrangement joins TRBV20-1 to TRBJ2-7, with D possibly being TRBD2 (5 bases). Trimming shortened V by 8 bases and J by 4 bases, and 18 bases separated the two germline ends. The CDR3 has 13 residues. Germline lookup yields CDR1 DFQATT and CDR2 SNEGSKA (reference sequence). In DNA form, the CDR3 reads TGCAGTACACAGAGGGCAGACAAGTACGAGCAGTACTTC. This sequence encodes CSTQRADKYEQYF.

This sequence joins TRBV5-4 and TRBJ2-2, with D perhaps TRBD1 or TRBD2 (5 bases each). This CDR3 spans 18 amino acids. The germline V gene encodes CDR1 SGHNT and CDR2 YYREEE (reference sequence). V was cut by 3 bases and J by 1 base, with 19 bases left in between. The CDR3 DNA is TGTGCCAGCAGCTCAGTACCGGGACGGCGCCTGAACACCGGGGAGCTGTTTTTT. Its protein is CASSSVPGRRLNTGELFF.

Only a few counts were recorded for this clonotype. The rearrangement uses TRBV6-2 or TRBV6-3 and TRBJ2-2; TRBD1 agrees at 7 bases. V trimming: 5 bases; J trimming: 3 bases; junction bases outside the gene matches: 18. The CDR3 length is 19 residues. Looked up from germline, CDR1 is MNHEY and CDR2 is SVGEGT. The CDR3 DNA sequence: TGTGCCAGCAGTACCGCGACAGGGCAAGGCCCAGATTACACCGGGGAGCTGTTTTTT. It is translated as CASSTATGQGPDYTGELFF.

The chain links TRBV23-1 to TRBJ1-2; no clear D. TRBV23-1 is sorted into the ORF group, with uncertain function. The CDR3 loop spans 16 amino acids. Trimming pared 0 bases from V and 2 bases from J, leaving 13 bases between. The CDR3 sequence is CASSQSGPLVNYGYTF. For the CDR3, the DNA is TGCGCCAGCAGTCAATCGGGCCCTCTCGTAAACTATGGCTACACCTTC.

With respect to this clonotype: The junction and the germline gene differ at one end; a read error may be behind it. The V and J genes are TRBV5-1 and TRBJ2-6, with D tentatively TRBD1 (6 bases). CDR3 length equals 17 residues. Germline CDR1 SGHRS, CDR2 YFSETQ. The DNA of the CDR3 is TGCGCCAGCAGCCCAAAATCCACAGGGTATGGGGCCAACATCCTGACTTTC. Its translation: CASSPKSTGYGANILTF.

V gene TRBV12-3 or TRBV12-4 combines with J gene TRBJ2-5; D not resolved. Trimming removed 5 bases from V and 1 base from J, with 11 bases in between. This CDR3 is built from 14 residues. The CDR3 sequence is CASSPVWGQETQYF. The CDR3 DNA follows: TGTGCCAGCAGTCCAGTGTGGGGCCAAGAGACCCAGTACTTC.

In its sample, this clonotype was seen a few times. The chain uses TRBV27 and TRBJ2-7; 7 bases are shared with TRBD1. CDR1 is MNHEY, CDR2 SMNVEV, per germline (reference sequence). The CDR3 is 17 residues long. V lost 1 base to trimming and J lost 4 bases; unmatched junction nucleotides: 13. CDR3 amino acids: CASSLLGGSGRGYEQYF. As DNA, the CDR3 is TGTGCCAGCAGTTTATTAGGCGGTAGTGGCAGGGGGTACGAGCAGTACTTC.

Of note for this clonotype: This may be a read error, as it is one base from a much larger clone. The CDR3 spells CATSRDSLFISDYTF. As DNA, the CDR3 is TGTGCCACCAGCCGAGACAGCCTCTTCATTTCTGACTACACCTTC. The chain has TRBV15 and TRBJ1-2, with a tentative D call TRBD1 (5 bases). Germline assignment: CDR1 LNHNV and CDR2 YYDKDF (reference sequence). This CDR3 comprises 15 residues.

The chain joins TRBV25-1 to TRBJ1-3; 10 bases map to TRBD1. V was clipped by 3 bases and J by 2 bases; unmatched bases: 4. In germline, CDR1 is MGHDK, CDR2 SYGVNS. The CDR3 consists of 16 residues. CDR3 DNA sequence: TGTGCCAGCAGTGAGCGAGGGACAGGGGCTGGAAACACCATATATTTT. Translation: CASSERGTGAGNTIYF.

This clonotype was counted a few times. The chain joins TRBV20-1 to TRBJ1-1; possible D gene TRBD1, 5 bases. The V gene lost 3 bases and the J gene lost 5 bases, with 13 bases spanning the gap. This CDR3 spans 13 amino acids. Per germline, CDR1 DFQATT and CDR2 SNEGSKA (reference sequence). In nucleotides, the CDR3 is TGCAGTGCTAGTTTAGGGGTAAGGACTGAAGCTTTCTTT. It codes for CSASLGVRTEAFF.

The chain links TRBV27 to TRBJ1-5; D perhaps matches TRBD1 (6 bases). The CDR3 totals 15 residues. The germline V and J ends were trimmed by 3 bases and 3 bases, with 12 bases remaining between them. Germline lookup yields CDR1 MNHEY and CDR2 SMNVEV (reference sequence). CDR3 in amino acids: CASSLGGNLNQPQHF. The CDR3 DNA is TGTGCCAGCAGTTTGGGGGGCAACCTCAATCAGCCCCAGCATTTT.

This clonotype was seen a handful of times. This rearrangement joins TRBV27 to TRBJ2-2; TRBD1 matches at 8 bases. This CDR3 comprises 15 residues. V shed 4 bases and J 5 bases; nucleotides not matched to a gene: 6. CDR1 is MNHEY, CDR2 SMNVEV, per germline (reference sequence). The CDR3 DNA reads TGTGCCAGCAGTTGGTTTGACAGGGGTACCGGGGAGCTGTTTTTT. Translating gives CASSWFDRGTGELFF.

The chain recombines TRBV7-9 with TRBJ1-6; D might be TRBD1 (6 bases). The CDR3 loop spans 14 amino acids. The V and J ends lost 4 bases and 8 bases respectively, with 12 bases between them. CDR1 SEHNR and CDR2 FQNEAQ come from the germline V gene (reference sequence). CDR3 DNA sequence: TGTGCCAGCAGCTGGGGGGGGCAGGATTCACCCCTCCACTTT. The encoded protein is CASSWGGQDSPLHF.

The chain is built from TRBV30 and TRBJ2-7; tentatively, D is TRBD2 (6 bases). This CDR3 region has 14 residues. The germline CDR1 and CDR2 sequences are GTSNPN and SVGIG (reference sequence). The V end lost 4 bases, the J end lost 7 bases, and 20 bases lay between the germline ends. In DNA, the CDR3 is TGTGCCTGGAATTGGGAGGCCGGCCCCGTGGAGCAGTACTTC. It yields the protein CAWNWEAGPVEQYF.

For this clonotype: At one end, the junction sequence differs from germline, possibly due to a read error. The rearrangement joins TRBV7-9 to TRBJ2-3; D gene uncertain. This CDR3 spans 18 amino acids. Germline CDR1 reads SEHNR; CDR2 reads FQNEAQ (reference sequence). CDR3 sequence (DNA): TGTGCCGGCAGCTTGCGATACGAGCGAACCAGAGCGAGAGATACGCAGTATTTT. The encoded protein is CAGSLRYERTRARDTQYF.

This clonotype was seen many times. This sequence joins TRBV6-6 and TRBJ2-7; weak D call: TRBD1 (6 bases). The CDR3 is 14 residues long. Germline CDR1 and CDR2: MNHNY and SVGAGI (reference sequence). Trimming shortened V by 8 bases and J by 1 base, and 15 bases separated the two germline ends. The CDR3 DNA reads TGTGCCAGCGAAGAGAACAGGGTTTCCTACGAGCAGTACTTC. This sequence encodes CASEENRVSYEQYF.

For this clonotype: This clone may be a read error of a much larger clone one base away. The rearrangement joins TRBV27 to TRBJ1-2, with D perhaps TRBD1 (5 bases). Trimming took off 3 bases at V and 4 bases at J, with 9 bases between the two ends. This CDR3 comprises 13 residues. Germline V CDR1 and CDR2: MNHEY, SMNVEV (reference sequence). CDR3: CASSFRQSYGYTF. The CDR3 DNA sequence: TGTGCCAGCAGTTTTCGACAGAGCTATGGCTACACCTTC.

This clonotype was recorded a few times. The V gene is TRBV5-1, the J gene TRBJ1-1; D remains ambiguous. Trimming took 2 bases from V and 2 from J, leaving 10 bases between them. Looked up from germline, CDR1 is SGHRS and CDR2 is YFSETQ. The CDR3 is made up of 14 amino acids. The CDR3 region has the DNA TGCGCCAGCAGCTTTAATCCAGAAAACACTGAAGCTTTCTTT. Encoded protein: CASSFNPENTEAFF. Full variable domain (missing parts from reference TRBV5-1 and TRBJ1-1): KAGVTQTPRYLIKTRGQQVTLSCSPISGHRSVSWYQQTPGQGLQFLFEYFSETQRNKGNFPGRFSGRQFSNSRSEMNVSTLELGDSALYLCASSFNPENTEAFFGQGTRLTVV.

The chain joins TRBV6-5 to TRBJ1-6, with D maybe TRBD1 (6 bases). Trimming pared 4 bases from V and 7 bases from J, leaving 17 bases between. The germline V gene has CDR1 MNHEY and CDR2 SVGAGI. The CDR3 is made up of 16 amino acids. CDR3 residues: CASSSMYGGPNSPLHF. DNA of the CDR3: TGTGCCAGCAGTTCTATGTATGGGGGGCCGAATTCACCCCTCCACTTT.

The V gene is TRBV2, the J gene TRBJ2-1; 10 bases map to TRBD2. The V gene's germline CDR1 is SNHLY and CDR2 FYNNEI. The CDR3 totals 14 residues. Losses at the gene ends were 6 bases for V and 3 bases for J; bases not matched to a gene: 2. Here the CDR3 DNA reads TGTGCCAGCAGGGGGACTAGCGTCTACAATGAGCAGTTCTTC. This encodes CASRGTSVYNEQFF.

This clonotype was seen more than once but under ten times. This chain links TRBV5-6 with TRBJ1-4; maybe TRBD1 (5 bases). Trimming removed 4 bases from V and 1 base from J, with 23 bases in between. Germline V gene sequence: CDR1 SGHDT, CDR2 YYEEEE. The CDR3 has 19 amino acids. CDR3 region: CASSIRGTDSGLTNEKLFF. The CDR3, as DNA: TGTGCCAGCAGCATCCGCGGGACCGACAGCGGATTAACTAATGAAAAACTGTTTTTT. Combining the CDR3 with reference TRBV5-6 and TRBJ1-4 gives the whole variable domain DAGVTQSPTHLIKTRGQQVTLRCSPKSGHDTVSWYQQALGQGPQFIFQYYEEEERQRGNFPDRFSGHQFPNYSSELNVNALLLGDSALYLCASSIRGTDSGLTNEKLFFGSGTQLSVL.

This chain links TRBV29-1 with TRBJ2-5, with D possibly being TRBD2 (6 bases). With 2 bases removed from V and 5 bases from J, the gap between germline ends came to 24 bases. The CDR3 covers 17 residues. Germline V gives CDR1 SQVTM, CDR2 ANQGSEA. For the CDR3, the DNA is TGCAGCGTTGAATCCACGGGAGTTACTGCCTTTGGGGAGACCCAGTACTTC. Amino acid sequence: CSVESTGVTAFGETQYF. The whole variable domain, remainder taken from reference TRBV29-1 and TRBJ2-5, is SAVISQKPSRDICQRGTSLTIQCQVDSQVTMMFWYRQQPGQSLTLIATANQGSEATYESGFVIDKFPISRPNLTFSTLTVSNMSPEDSSIYLCSVESTGVTAFGETQYFGPGTRLLVL.

This clonotype was seen more than once but under ten times. The genes are TRBV10-1 and TRBJ2-1, with D possibly being TRBD1 (6 bases). Trimming stripped 2 bases from V and 6 bases from J, with 11 bases between. Germline V CDR1 and CDR2: WNHNN, SYGVQD (reference sequence). The CDR3 extends over 14 amino acids. The CDR3 loop reads CASSEVRGGNEQFF. The CDR3 DNA sequence: TGCGCCAGCAGTGAGGTTCGAGGGGGCAATGAGCAGTTCTTC.

The V gene is TRBV12-3 or TRBV12-4, the J gene TRBJ2-3, with 8 nucleotides matching TRBD2. There are 13 residues in the CDR3. V lost 3 bases to trimming and J lost 5 bases; unmatched junction nucleotides: 1. CDR3 coding DNA: TGTGCCAGCAGTTTGCGGGGGGTAGATACGCAGTATTTT. It is translated as CASSLRGVDTQYF.

This clonotype appeared a few times. The rearrangement uses TRBV10-3 and TRBJ2-7; 9 bases match TRBD1. Germline CDR1 and CDR2: ENHRY and SYGVKD. The CDR3 runs 14 residues. The junction had 2 bases not matched to a gene; V was cut back by 2 bases and J by 3 bases. The CDR3 loop reads CAISEDRGGYEQYF. The CDR3 DNA is TGTGCCATCAGTGAGGACAGGGGGGGCTACGAGCAGTACTTC.

With respect to this clonotype: Possible read error: a much larger clone is one base away. The rearrangement uses TRBV7-2 and TRBJ2-3; 8 bases are shared with TRBD2. Germline V gene lookup returns CDR1 SGHTA and CDR2 FQGNSA. CDR3 length: 16 residues. For the CDR3, the DNA is TGTGCCAGCAGCTTACTAGCGGGTGGGGCCACAGATACGGAGTATTTT. Encoded protein: CASSLLAGGATDTEYF.

In the case of this clonotype: Sequence at one end of the junction differs from germline and may be a read error. V is TRBV11-2 and J is TRBJ2-7; weak D call: TRBD1 (5 bases). Germline V gene sequence: CDR1 SGHAT, CDR2 FQNNGV. The CDR3 runs to 14 residues. The CDR3 bases are TGTGCCAGCAGCCTAGACAGCTACTCCTACGAGCAGTACTTC. Protein: CASSLDSYSYEQYF.

This clonotype came up a few times. The chain couples TRBV9 to TRBJ2-2; D may correspond to TRBD1 or TRBD2 (5 bases each). Germline-derived CDR1 and CDR2 are SGDLS and YYNGEE. With 0 bases removed from V and 4 bases from J, the gap between germline ends came to 10 bases. The CDR3 loop spans 15 amino acids. The CDR3 sequence is CASSVVGDATGELFF. CDR3 sequence (DNA): TGTGCCAGCAGCGTAGTTGGGGACGCCACCGGGGAGCTGTTTTTT.